This T cell receptor (beta chain) was sequenced in a study of blood T cell repertoires in COVID-19. Study-level background: COVID-19 samples collected from the United States, Italy and Spain covered acute and convalescent phases. Sample material is recorded as cDNA or gDNA derived from T cells, B-cell-depleted T cells, or PBMCs.

Original analysis: Nucleated cell number was recorded as an estimate derived from reference gene primer amplification. Method: immunoSEQ multiplex PCR; TCRdb's copy keeps in-frame clones and lacks some. V and J calls and clone size are given by that table; D and trimming were obtained from the DNA. The sample shows over 75,000 clones, around 93% of them seen only once. This clone came up once. Germline V gene sequence: CDR1 LNHDA, CDR2 SQIVND (reference sequence). J gave up 6 bases and V 2 bases, and 17 bases lay outside the gene matches. This CDR3 region has 18 residues. The receptor was isolated from a human donor with active COVID-19. The donor label of this sample is uncertain. V and J are TRBV19 and TRBJ2-3; TRBD2 aligns across 7 bases. The sample consisted of peripheral blood. The CDR3 DNA reads TGTGCCAGTAGTATACCGGGACGGCTCGGGGGGAAAATGGATACGCAGTATTTT. It is translated as CASSIPGRLGGKMDTQYF.